A single sample gave rise to the 13 T cell receptor beta chains below, sequenced in a study of shared clonotypes between healthy human individuals. The table came from immunoSEQ multiplex PCR; TCRdb's copy has only in-frame clones and leaves some out. The sample has over a million clones, around 98.5% seen once. Sequenced material: naive CD4+ T cells sorted from blood. The subset is: CD45RA+ positively selected. Receptor source: a young man in good health.

This clone showed up just once. The sample has other DNA sequences that encode this CDR3 too. V is TRBV5-1 and J is TRBJ1-4; 7 nucleotides align to TRBD1. The V gene's germline CDR1 is SGHRS and CDR2 YFSETQ. V was clipped by 4 bases and J by 3 bases; unmatched bases: 3. This CDR3 spans 14 amino acids. The CDR3 bases are TGCGCCAGCAGCAGGACAGGCTCTAATGAAAAACTGTTTTTT. Its protein is CASSRTGSNEKLFF.

The chain carries TRBV5-5 and TRBJ1-2, with D perhaps matching TRBD1 (6 bases). CDR1 is SGHKS, CDR2 YYEKEE, per germline (reference sequence). This CDR3 is 15 amino acids long. With 0 bases removed from V and 3 bases from J, the gap between germline ends came to 12 bases. CDR3 loop: CASSLDGGRYYGYTF. The CDR3 nucleotides are TGTGCCAGCAGCTTGGACGGGGGGCGGTACTATGGCTACACCTTC.

This chain joins TRBV7-2 and TRBJ2-1; the match to TRBD2 covers 8 bases. The CDR3 is 17 amino acids. Germline CDR1 SGHTA, CDR2 FQGNSA. With 5 bases clipped from V and 3 bases from J, the junction kept 12 bases outside the gene matches. For the CDR3, the DNA is TGTGCCAGCAGCCCGAGGGGTACTAGCGGAATCTACAATGAGCAGTTCTTC. Protein sequence: CASSPRGTSGIYNEQFF.

This rearrangement joins TRBV2 to TRBJ2-1; a weak D match, TRBD2 (5 bases). The V gene lost 6 bases and the J gene lost 2 bases, with 14 bases spanning the gap. Germline V gene data show CDR1 as SNHLY and CDR2 as FYNNEI. This CDR3 contains 15 residues. The CDR3 bases are TGTGCCAGCAGCCCCGTTGGGAGCGCCTACAATGAGCAGTTCTTC. This translates into CASSPVGSAYNEQFF.

The CDR3 bases are TGTGCCAGCAGTTTCGGGCAAATCTACAATGAGCAGTTCTTC. Amino acid sequence: CASSFGQIYNEQFF. The V call is TRBV28, the J call TRBJ2-1, with D unresolved. The V end lost 3 bases, the J end lost 3 bases, and 9 bases lay between the germline ends. The CDR3 is 14 residues long. CDR1 and CDR2 from the germline V gene are MDHEN and SYDVKM.

This chain connects TRBV7-6 to TRBJ2-1; 7 positions agree with TRBD2. CDR3 length: 17 amino acids. J was trimmed by 6 bases and V by 4 bases; bases with no gene match: 15. Germline CDR1 SGHVS, CDR2 FNYEAQ. CDR3 residues: CASSSAFLREFSNEQFF. The CDR3 DNA reads TGTGCCAGCAGCTCCGCTTTCTTGCGGGAGTTCAGCAATGAGCAGTTCTTC.

The J gene is TRBJ2-3, the V gene TRBV9; D remains ambiguous. V lost 1 base and J 2 bases, leaving 8 bases between the germline ends. The germline CDR1 and CDR2 sequences are SGDLS and YYNGEE. This CDR3 contains 14 residues. The CDR3 sequence: CASSVQSYTDTQYF. CDR3 in DNA: TGTGCCAGCAGCGTACAGAGTTACACAGATACGCAGTATTTT. Filled out from reference TRBV9 and TRBJ2-3, the complete variable domain reads DSGVTQTPKHLITATGQRVTLRCSPRSGDLSVYWYQQSLDQGLQFLIQYYNGEERAKGNILERFSAQQFPDLHSELNLSSLELGDSALYFCASSVQSYTDTQYFGPGTRLTVL.

This clone appeared once. The same CDR3 arises from other DNA sequences in this sample as well. The chain employs TRBV5-1 and TRBJ2-5, with D unclear. V was shortened by 0 bases and J by 5 bases, with 5 bases between the two germline ends. The CDR3 loop spans 12 amino acids. CDR1 SGHRS and CDR2 YFSETQ come from the germline V gene. CDR3 sequence reads: CASSLGPETQYF. The CDR3 DNA sequence: TGCGCCAGCAGCTTGGGTCCGGAGACCCAGTACTTC.

The V call is TRBV10-3, the J call TRBJ1-2, with a weak D call TRBD1 (5 bases). Looked up from germline, CDR1 is ENHRY and CDR2 is SYGVKD. CDR3 length: 13 amino acids. Trimming took off 10 bases at V and 4 bases at J, with 16 bases between the two ends. In nucleotides, the CDR3 is TGTGCCACCAGCGAGGAGGGGACCTATGGCTACACCTTC. Amino acid sequence: CATSEEGTYGYTF.

Only one count was recorded for this clone. The rearrangement uses TRBV2 and TRBJ2-7, with D possibly TRBD1 on 6 matching bases. The CDR3 spans 12 residues. The ends were cut back, 5 bases at V and 3 bases at J, with 8 bases in the middle. Germline CDR1 SNHLY, CDR2 FYNNEI. CDR3 region: CASSYRDYEQYF. The CDR3 DNA follows: TGTGCCAGCAGTTACAGGGACTACGAGCAGTACTTC.

The chain links TRBV29-1 to TRBJ2-5, with a tentative D call TRBD1 (6 bases). V shed 7 bases and J shed 1 base, with 10 bases lying between them. CDR1 and CDR2 (germline): SQVTM, ANQGSEA. There are 12 residues in the CDR3. The CDR3 protein is CSGVDSQETQYF. Written as DNA, the CDR3 is TGCAGCGGAGTGGACAGCCAAGAGACCCAGTACTTC.

The V call is TRBV11-3, the J call TRBJ2-3, with TRBD2 matching 11 bases. The CDR3 is made up of 20 amino acids. J was trimmed by 0 bases and V by 0 bases; bases with no gene match: 11. Germline CDR1 is SGHNT and CDR2 is YENEEA. This CDR3 is CASSLDLGLAGGFSTDTQYF. The CDR3 nucleotides are TGTGCCAGCAGCTTAGATCTAGGGCTAGCGGGAGGTTTTAGCACAGATACGCAGTATTTT.

This chain connects TRBV4-3 to TRBJ1-1, with D unclear. V was clipped by 1 base and J by 4 bases, with 13 bases between them. Germline V CDR1 and CDR2: LGHNA, YSLEER. The CDR3 runs to 15 residues. CDR3 nucleotide sequence: TGCGCCAGCAGCCAAGGTCTCAGCAGGATCACTGAAGCTTTCTTT. It yields the protein CASSQGLSRITEAFF.